This paragraph covers one TCR beta chain sequence. The sample originates from a study of blood T cell repertoires in COVID-19. The length of the CDR3 is 15 residues. Germline CDR1 SGHTA, CDR2 FQGNSA. The V gene lost 5 bases and the J gene lost 6 bases, with 18 bases spanning the gap. Using immunoSEQ multiplex PCR, the repertoire was profiled, and TCRdb retains in-frame clones only, with some absent. Of about 90,000 clones listed, approximately 80% were seen once; the top ten hold about an eighth. The chain is built from TRBV7-2 and TRBJ2-3, with D perhaps TRBD2 (6 bases). The sequence was obtained from a woman between 65 and 79 years old with active or convalescent COVID-19. The sample taken for sequencing was peripheral blood. As DNA, the CDR3 is TGTGCCAGCAGCCTAGGACTATTAGAGGGTGATACGCAGTATTTT. This encodes CASSLGLLEGDTQYF.